The source of this TCR beta chain is a study of T-cell memory formation after mild COVID-19. This clonotype was seen more than once but under ten times. TCRdb independently ran MiXCR on the 5' RACE reads; one entry per CDR3 protein. This table holds fewer than 250,000 distinct CDR3 sequences, around 17% found once. The CDR3 runs 15 residues. Germline CDR1 SGHRS, CDR2 YFSETQ. Germline trimming cut 4 bases from V and 0 bases from J; bases unmatched to any gene: 5. The chain uses TRBV5-1 and TRBJ2-3; 7 bases are a match to TRBD1. The sequenced sample was PBMCs or a T cell subset sorted from them (not recorded which). This receptor was taken from an adult woman who had mild COVID-19 (a few samples of this study predate the infection). Cell type and time point are not known. DNA for the CDR3: TGCGCCAGCAGCGATATGACAGGGAGCACAGATACGCAGTATTTT. Amino acids: CASSDMTGSTDTQYF.